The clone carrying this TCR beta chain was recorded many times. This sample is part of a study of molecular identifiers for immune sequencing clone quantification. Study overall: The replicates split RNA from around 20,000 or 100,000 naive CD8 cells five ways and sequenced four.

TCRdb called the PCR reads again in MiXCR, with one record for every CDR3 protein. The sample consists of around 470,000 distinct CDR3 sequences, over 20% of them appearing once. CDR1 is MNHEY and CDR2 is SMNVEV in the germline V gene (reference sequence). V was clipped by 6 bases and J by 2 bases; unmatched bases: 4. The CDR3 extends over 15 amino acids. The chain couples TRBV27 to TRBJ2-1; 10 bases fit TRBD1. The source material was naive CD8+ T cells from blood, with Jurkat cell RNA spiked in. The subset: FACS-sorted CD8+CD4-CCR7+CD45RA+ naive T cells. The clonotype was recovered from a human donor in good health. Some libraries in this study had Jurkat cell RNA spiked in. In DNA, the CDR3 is TGTGCCAGCAGGACCGGACAGGGGGCCTACAATGAGCAGTTCTTC. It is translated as CASRTGQGAYNEQFF.